This T cell receptor (beta chain) was captured by sequencing in a study of T cell clones after liver transplantation (dated by TCRdb to the late 2010s). Some background on the complete study: The samples were obtained from ITN030ST, a randomized trial that attempted immunosuppression withdrawal within 2 years after liver transplantation. Three of the eight recipients were HCV-positive; the others were transplanted for non-autoimmune, non-viral indications. Blood samples were collected pre-transplant, pre-randomization before withdrawal, and post-randomization after either complete withdrawal or failed withdrawal. Subjects received no induction therapy and standard immunosuppression until randomization at 12-24 months post-transplant. The study cohort included 8 liver transplant recipients, of whom 3 were classified as tolerant and 5 as non-tolerant. After a pre-transplant mixed lymphocyte reaction, TCRbeta sequencing was used to pinpoint donor-reactive T cell clones, which were subsequently tracked in post-transplant blood. Tolerance meant complete immunosuppression withdrawal for at least one year without liver enzymes rising beyond twice the upper limit of normal. Third party-reactive TCRbeta sequences were also identified from pre-transplant MLRs to serve as an antigen-independent comparator for donor-reactive sequences.

Using immunoSEQ, frozen genomic DNA was subjected to high-throughput TCRbeta CDR3 sequencing, a process that included PCR amplification, mapping, bias correction and internal controls. Regarding the original processing steps: Only productive rearrangements were retained, with each unique TCRbeta sequence defined by its CDR3 nucleotide sequence together with its V and J gene. For a sequence to be called donor-reactive, it needed a frequency of at least 0.01% and at least 5-fold expansion in CFSE-low cells compared with unstimulated pre-transplant cells. To ensure at least 90% detection power, minimum frequency thresholds were set for each subject based on that subject's lowest-template unstimulated sample. Jensen-Shannon divergence between the top 1000 TCRbeta sequences post-transplant and pre-transplant was used to measure repertoire turnover. Two-sided Fisher's exact tests were used to test for changes in the detection of donor-reactive sequences. Entries here come from immuneACCESS through TCRdb and include only in-frame sequences with V and J called. Some clones fail to appear in such tables; in the studies checked, an unresolved V gene covers under half of the shortfall, and the cause of the remainder is unknown. V and J calls and clone size are those listed in that table; D and trimming were worked out from the DNA. The sample records roughly 120,000 clones, about nine tenths of which are singletons. The ten top clones hold around 0.86% of the sample.

Thawed unstimulated PBMCs were stained for CD3, CD4 and CD8 and FACS-sorted into CD3+CD4+ and CD3+CD8+ populations. Each of the 8 studied subjects was randomized to immunosuppression withdrawal. The Qiagen DNeasy Blood and Tissue Kit was used to isolate genomic DNA. The paper's findings and limits, for the study overall: Because allograft tissue specimens were not available, migration of donor-reactive T cells into the graft, rather than deletion, may have occurred. Low numbers of available donor cells limited the measurable donor-reactive repertoire in a couple of subjects. Because of small, heterogeneous patient numbers and non-standardized post-transplant time points, the conclusions were only preliminary. Once repertoire turnover was taken into account, donor-reactive detection showed a significant reduction for CD4 in 7 of 8 subjects and for CD8 in 8 of 8. A significant post-transplant decrease in circulating donor-reactive CD4 TCRbeta sequences was observed in 5 of 8 subjects, irrespective of tolerance or HCV status. A greater decline was seen for donor-reactive sequences than for third party-reactive sequences, suggesting partial antigen-specific deletion unrelated to withdrawal success.

With regard to this clone: The antigen it binds to is not known. It has no much larger one-base neighbor in the sample; base qualities were not kept.

Specimen: CD4+ T cells from blood, collected 12 months after liver transplant. This receptor was taken from a human patient who received a liver transplant. Following transplantation, part of the T cell population may be supplied by the graft donor rather than the patient.

The nucleotide sequence is TGTGCCAGCAGTCAACTAGCGGGGATGTTAAGGGAGCAGTTCTTC. It is translated as CASSQLAGMLREQFF. Here the chain combines TRBV28 and TRBJ2-1, and 10 junctional nucleotides match TRBD2. According to the germline V gene, CDR1 reads MDHEN and CDR2 reads SYDVKM. From the cysteine through the phenylalanine, the CDR3 covers 15 amino acids. The entry retains the CDR3 DNA only, 45 bases that are in frame from base 1. V is trimmed back by 5 bases and J by 10 bases, and the junction contains 11 bases that no gene match accounts for.